The T cell receptor (beta chain) under discussion was sequenced for a study of T cells after yellow fever vaccination. Study-level points and caveats: Subsequent to the booster, the majority of primary-vaccination clones reappeared (around 96% CD4, roughly 90% CD8).

The CDR3 spans 14 residues. The V and J ends lost 3 bases and 4 bases respectively, with 16 bases between them. Germline V lookup: CDR1 DFQATT, CDR2 SNEGSKA (reference sequence). Conversion of TCR transcripts into cDNA relied on 5'RACE template switching, which added a universal primer site and UMIs. In TCRdb, the 5' RACE reads were re-called with MiXCR into one record per CDR3 protein. The sample lists 600,000 to 750,000 distinct CDR3 sequences, 9% to 15% occurring once. With regard to this clonotype: What it recognizes is unknown.

Source: PBMCs, taken on the day of the yellow fever booster vaccination. The chain is built from TRBV20-1 and TRBJ2-7; D possibly corresponds to TRBD1 (6 bases). The receptor was derived from a man aged 30 to 45 who received the YFV17D yellow fever vaccine. The CDR3 region has the DNA TGCAGTGCTAGTAGTTACAGGGATACGTACGAGCAGTACTTC. Protein product: CSASSYRDTYEQYF.